These T cell receptor beta chains were read from a single sample in a study of control samples from healthy donors and cancer patients. Here immunoSEQ multiplex PCR was the method, and the copy in TCRdb shows in-frame clones only, minus some. This table holds about 120,000 clones, roughly 90% found once. The sample taken for sequencing was blood. The receptors come from a woman aged 45-65 years in good health. Both conserved end residues are part of each CDR3. Each record gives: clone size, J gene, V gene, CDR3 protein. Size tells how often a clone was seen (once, few, many) or the class of an expanded clone, and some rows leave it out.

- | TRBJ1-4 | TRBV10-3 | CAISYATNEKLFF
once | TRBJ2-7 | TRBV28 | CASSSQQGYEQYF
- | TRBJ2-7 | TRBV27 | CASSARDRYPYEQYF
- | TRBJ1-1 | TRBV12-3/TRBV12-4 | CASSLRGNTEAFF
- | TRBJ2-1 | TRBV7-9 | CASSISGRANEQFF
- | TRBJ1-1 | TRBV29-1 | CSGGRSLNTEAFF
- | TRBJ1-1 | TRBV11-2 | CASSLGRVNTEAFF
- | TRBJ2-5 | TRBV20-1 | CSARDLETQYF
- | TRBJ1-1 | TRBV7-9 | CASSPTPGPMNTEAFF
- | TRBJ2-3 | TRBV6-5 | CASSWTSGGVDTQYF
- | TRBJ2-3 | TRBV11-2 | CASSLTAGKTDTQYF
few | TRBJ1-1 | TRBV12-3/TRBV12-4 | CASSLGGNTEAFF
- | TRBJ1-1 | TRBV19 | CASSQTRGTEAFF
- | TRBJ1-6 | TRBV30 | CAWTATGNNSPLHF
- | TRBJ1-2 | TRBV5-8 | CASSLPTENYGYTF
once | TRBJ2-7 | TRBV5-4 | CASSFSPPVQSSYEQYF
- | TRBJ1-1 | TRBV28 | CASSSLGITEAFF
- | TRBJ1-2 | TRBV5-1 | CASRQENPGNGYTF
once | TRBJ1-5 | TRBV6-6 | CASSYIDTAAPHF
- | TRBJ2-6 | TRBV30 | CAWSVFGGTSGANVLTF
- | TRBJ1-2 | TRBV24-1 | CATSDSRTGGFYTF
- | TRBJ2-7 | TRBV6-5 | CASTPHVSYEQYF
- | TRBJ1-1 | TRBV19 | CASSINLRTGMRTEAFF
- | TRBJ1-4 | TRBV11-2 | CASRSPGRTNEKLFF
- | TRBJ1-2 | TRBV7-9 | CASSRTDPNYGYTF
- | TRBJ2-7 | TRBV6-6 | CASSRNPGHISSYEQYF
- | TRBJ1-2 | TRBV19 | CASSPADMAMNGYTF
- | TRBJ1-2 | TRBV20-1 | CSAGQNYGYTF
- | TRBJ1-1 | TRBV21-1 | CASSDRDRGTEAFF
- | TRBJ2-1 | TRBV7-9 | CASSHPGYGGALGEQFF
- | TRBJ2-3 | TRBV7-6 | CASSQMGLHTQYF
- | TRBJ1-2 | TRBV27 | CASRPGQGVYGYTF
- | TRBJ2-5 | TRBV7-6 | CASSLGGSGSGETQYF
- | TRBJ1-2 | TRBV6-5 | CASSYQGYEGASTF
once | TRBJ1-1 | TRBV7-9 | CASSPPKELTAEAFF
few | TRBJ2-2 | TRBV3-1/TRBV3-2 | CASGRVSGELFF
- | TRBJ2-3 | TRBV7-8 | CASSYGQGTQYF
once | TRBJ2-7 | TRBV19 | CASSGGSYEQYF
- | TRBJ2-4 | TRBV18 | CASSPPTGLKNIQYF
- | TRBJ1-1 | TRBV6-6 | CVSSSTVRITEAFF
- | TRBJ1-2 | TRBV2 | CASSEMGQGARIYGYTF
- | TRBJ2-1 | TRBV10-1 | CASSRTTYNEQFF
- | TRBJ1-2 | TRBV24-1 | CATSDFAGGYTF
once | TRBJ1-1 | TRBV12-3/TRBV12-4 | CASSNTEAFF
- | TRBJ2-2 | TRBV6-5 | CASSYSLRGTGELFF
- | TRBJ1-6 | TRBV19 | CATSGTGDGSLHF
- | TRBJ1-5 | TRBV28 | CASRAQLNQPQHF
- | TRBJ2-7 | TRBV7-8 | CASVPTLAGNEQYF
- | TRBJ2-3 | TRBV10-1 | CASSGDRATTDTQYF
- | TRBJ1-5 | TRBV2 | CASSLGQGAKGNQPQHF
once | TRBJ1-3 | TRBV30 | CAWSLFQLGNRNTIYF
- | TRBJ2-3 | TRBV9 | CASSVDSGTVTDTQYF
- | TRBJ2-3 | TRBV2 | CASSDAGRTTPRYF
once | TRBJ2-7 | TRBV6-1 | CASSEGAGPYYEQYF
once | TRBJ2-7 | TRBV7-9 | CASMTGQGSYEQYF
- | TRBJ1-5 | TRBV28 | CASSLKNENQPQHF
once | TRBJ2-2 | TRBV2 | CASCGQGLNTGELFF
- | TRBJ2-7 | TRBV18 | CASILFKSPGQLYYEQYF
- | TRBJ2-1 | TRBV7-9 | CASSLVVSGLQDNEQFF